This TCR beta chain derives from a study of cytomegalovirus exposure and HLA in healthy donors. Findings and limits, study-wide: High sensitivity and specificity were reportedly achieved when the classifier diagnosed cytomegalovirus status.

Remarks on this clone: What it recognizes is unknown.

CDR3 size: 14 residues. Germline assignment: CDR1 SNHLY and CDR2 FYNNEI. Trimming shortened V by 5 bases and J by 6 bases, and 16 bases separated the two germline ends. In the PCR, 60 Vbeta and 13 Jbeta primers were used. Here immunoSEQ multiplex PCR was the method, and the copy in TCRdb shows in-frame clones only, minus some. The listing contains tens of thousands of clones. The V gene is TRBV2, the J gene TRBJ1-2, with TRBD1 as a possible D gene (5 bases). This sequence originates from a male donor in good health and CMV-seronegative. Sequencing was done on a sample of PBMCs. CDR3 loop: CASSSSGFADGYTF. The CDR3 DNA reads as TGTGCCAGCAGTTCGTCAGGGTTCGCGGATGGCTACACCTTC.